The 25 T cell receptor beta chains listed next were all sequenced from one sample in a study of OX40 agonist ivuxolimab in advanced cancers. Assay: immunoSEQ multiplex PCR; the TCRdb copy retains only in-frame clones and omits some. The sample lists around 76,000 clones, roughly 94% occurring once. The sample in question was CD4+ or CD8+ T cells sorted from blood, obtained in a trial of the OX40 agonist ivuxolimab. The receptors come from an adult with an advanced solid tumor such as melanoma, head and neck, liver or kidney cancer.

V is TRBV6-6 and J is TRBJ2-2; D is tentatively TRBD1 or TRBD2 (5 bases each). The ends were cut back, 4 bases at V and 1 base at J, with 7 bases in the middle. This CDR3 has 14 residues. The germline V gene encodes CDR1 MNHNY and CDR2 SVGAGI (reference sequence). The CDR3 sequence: CASSFGGNTGELFF. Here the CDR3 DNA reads TGTGCCAGCAGTTTTGGGGGGAACACCGGGGAGCTGTTTTTT.

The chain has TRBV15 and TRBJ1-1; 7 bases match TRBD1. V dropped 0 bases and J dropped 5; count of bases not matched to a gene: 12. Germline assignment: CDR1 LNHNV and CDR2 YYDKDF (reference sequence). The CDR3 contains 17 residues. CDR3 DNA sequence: TGTGCCACCAGCAGAGATACCTCGCAGGGGGACGGAACTGAAGCTTTCTTT. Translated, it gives CATSRDTSQGDGTEAFF.

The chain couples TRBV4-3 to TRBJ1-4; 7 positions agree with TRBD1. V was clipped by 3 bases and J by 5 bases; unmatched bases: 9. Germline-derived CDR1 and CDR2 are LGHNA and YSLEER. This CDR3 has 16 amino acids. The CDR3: CASSQYTGEGNEKLFF. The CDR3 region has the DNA TGCGCCAGCAGCCAGTATACAGGGGAAGGAAATGAAAAACTGTTTTTT.

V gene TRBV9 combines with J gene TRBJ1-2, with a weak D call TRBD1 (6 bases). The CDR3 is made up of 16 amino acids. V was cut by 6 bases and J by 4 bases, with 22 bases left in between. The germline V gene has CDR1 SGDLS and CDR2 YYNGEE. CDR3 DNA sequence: TGTGCCAGCACAACCGACGGGGGGCACGGGGCCTATGGCTACACCTTC. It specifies CASTTDGGHGAYGYTF.

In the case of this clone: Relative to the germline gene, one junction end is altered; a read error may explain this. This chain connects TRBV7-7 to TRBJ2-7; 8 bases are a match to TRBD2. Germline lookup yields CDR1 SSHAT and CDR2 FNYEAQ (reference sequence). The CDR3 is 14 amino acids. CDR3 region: CASSPSGGRNEQYF. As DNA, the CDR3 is TGTGCTAGCAGCCCGTCGGGAGGGCGCAACGAGCAGTACTTC.

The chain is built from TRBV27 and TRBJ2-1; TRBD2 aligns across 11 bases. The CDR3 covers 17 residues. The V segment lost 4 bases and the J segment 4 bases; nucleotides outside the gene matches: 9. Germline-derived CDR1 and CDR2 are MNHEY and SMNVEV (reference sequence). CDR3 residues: CASSSIGTSGLYNEQFF. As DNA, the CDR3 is TGTGCCAGCAGTTCCATAGGGACTAGCGGATTATACAATGAGCAGTTCTTC.

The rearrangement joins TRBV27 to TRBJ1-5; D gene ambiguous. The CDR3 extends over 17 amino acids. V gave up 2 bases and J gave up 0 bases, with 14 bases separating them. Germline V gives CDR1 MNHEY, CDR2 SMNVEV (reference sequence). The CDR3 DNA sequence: TGTGCCAGCAGTTTAACGGCTACAGTTTATAGCAATCAGCCCCAGCATTTT. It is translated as CASSLTATVYSNQPQHF.

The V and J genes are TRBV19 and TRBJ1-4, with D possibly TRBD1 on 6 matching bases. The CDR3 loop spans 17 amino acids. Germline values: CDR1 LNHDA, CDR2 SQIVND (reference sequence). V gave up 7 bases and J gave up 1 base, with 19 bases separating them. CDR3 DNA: TGTGCCAGTACCCCGACTTTCCCGACAGGAACTAATGAAAAACTGTTTTTT. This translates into CASTPTFPTGTNEKLFF.

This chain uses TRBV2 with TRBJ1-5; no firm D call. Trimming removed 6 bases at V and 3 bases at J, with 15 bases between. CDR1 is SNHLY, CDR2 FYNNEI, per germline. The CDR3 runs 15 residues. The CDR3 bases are TGTGCCAGCAGCGTTGACATTGGCTCCAATCAGCCCCAGCATTTT. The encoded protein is CASSVDIGSNQPQHF.

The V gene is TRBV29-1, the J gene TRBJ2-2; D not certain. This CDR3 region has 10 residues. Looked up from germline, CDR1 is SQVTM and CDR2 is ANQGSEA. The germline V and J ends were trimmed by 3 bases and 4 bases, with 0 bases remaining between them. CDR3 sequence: CSVDTGELFF. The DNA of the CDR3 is TGCAGCGTTGACACCGGGGAGCTGTTTTTT.

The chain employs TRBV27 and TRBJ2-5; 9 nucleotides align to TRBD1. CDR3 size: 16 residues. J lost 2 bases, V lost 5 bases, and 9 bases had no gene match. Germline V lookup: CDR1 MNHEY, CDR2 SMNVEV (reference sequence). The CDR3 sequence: CASSNKQGAPQETQYF. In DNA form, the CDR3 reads TGTGCCAGCAGTAACAAACAGGGGGCGCCTCAAGAGACCCAGTACTTC.

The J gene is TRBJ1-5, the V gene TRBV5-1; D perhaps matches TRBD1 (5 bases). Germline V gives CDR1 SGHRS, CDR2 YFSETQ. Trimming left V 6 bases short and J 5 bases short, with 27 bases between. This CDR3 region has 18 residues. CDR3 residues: CASIPMGTPDSLDQPQHF. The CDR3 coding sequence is TGCGCCAGCATCCCGATGGGCACCCCCGACAGCCTGGATCAGCCCCAGCATTTT.

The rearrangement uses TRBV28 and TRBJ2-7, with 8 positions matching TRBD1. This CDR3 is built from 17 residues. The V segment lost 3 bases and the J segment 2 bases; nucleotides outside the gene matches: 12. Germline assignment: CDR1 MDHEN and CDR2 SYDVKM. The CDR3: CASSLQGADILPYEQYF. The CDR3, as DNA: TGTGCCAGCAGTTTGCAGGGGGCCGACATTCTCCCCTACGAGCAGTACTTC.

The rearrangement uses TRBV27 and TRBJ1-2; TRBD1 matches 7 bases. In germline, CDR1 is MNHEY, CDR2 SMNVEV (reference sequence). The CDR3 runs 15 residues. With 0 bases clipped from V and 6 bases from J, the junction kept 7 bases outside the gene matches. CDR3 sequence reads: CASSLSWDRYHGYTF. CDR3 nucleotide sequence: TGTGCCAGCAGTTTATCGTGGGACAGATACCATGGCTACACCTTC.

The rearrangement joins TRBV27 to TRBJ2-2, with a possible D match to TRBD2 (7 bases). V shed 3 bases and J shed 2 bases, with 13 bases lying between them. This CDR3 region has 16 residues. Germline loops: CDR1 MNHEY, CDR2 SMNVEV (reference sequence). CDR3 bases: TGTGCCAGCAGTTTCCCCAGCGGGACAAACACCGGGGAGCTGTTTTTT. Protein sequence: CASSFPSGTNTGELFF.

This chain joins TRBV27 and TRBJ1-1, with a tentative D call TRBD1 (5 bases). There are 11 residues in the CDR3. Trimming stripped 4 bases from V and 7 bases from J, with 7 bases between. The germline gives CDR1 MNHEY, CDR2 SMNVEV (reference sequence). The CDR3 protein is CASSWDGEAFF. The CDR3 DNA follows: TGTGCCAGCAGTTGGGACGGTGAAGCTTTCTTT.

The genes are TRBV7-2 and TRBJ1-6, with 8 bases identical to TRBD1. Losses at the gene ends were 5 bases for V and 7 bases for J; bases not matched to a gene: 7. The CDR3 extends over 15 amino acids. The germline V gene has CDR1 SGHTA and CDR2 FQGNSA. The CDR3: CASSRLTGENSPLHF. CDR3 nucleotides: TGTGCCAGCAGCCGACTGACAGGGGAAAATTCACCCCTCCACTTT.

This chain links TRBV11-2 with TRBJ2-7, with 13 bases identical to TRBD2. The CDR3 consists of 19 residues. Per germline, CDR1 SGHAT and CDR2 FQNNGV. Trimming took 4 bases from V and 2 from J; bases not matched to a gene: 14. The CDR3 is CASSSSLGLAGPRPYEQYF. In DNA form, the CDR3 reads TGTGCCAGCAGCTCGTCATTGGGACTAGCGGGACCTCGACCCTACGAGCAGTACTTC.

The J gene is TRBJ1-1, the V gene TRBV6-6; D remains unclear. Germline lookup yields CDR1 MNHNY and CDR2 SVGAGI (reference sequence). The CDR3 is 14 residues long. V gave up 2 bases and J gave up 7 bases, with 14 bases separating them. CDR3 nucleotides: TGTGCCAGCAGTTACGCGGGGAGTAGTAGTGAAGCTTTCTTT. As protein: CASSYAGSSSEAFF.

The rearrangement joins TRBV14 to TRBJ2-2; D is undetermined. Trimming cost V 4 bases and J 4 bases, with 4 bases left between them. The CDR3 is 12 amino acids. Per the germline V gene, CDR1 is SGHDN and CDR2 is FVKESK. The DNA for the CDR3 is TGTGCCAGCAGCCTGCTCACCGGGGAGCTGTTTTTT. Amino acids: CASSLLTGELFF.

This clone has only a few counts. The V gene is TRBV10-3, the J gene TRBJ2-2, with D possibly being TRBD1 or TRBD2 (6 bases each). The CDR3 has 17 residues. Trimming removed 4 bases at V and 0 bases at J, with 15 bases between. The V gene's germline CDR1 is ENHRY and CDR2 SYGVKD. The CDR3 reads CAISVNWGATNTGELFF. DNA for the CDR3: TGTGCCATCAGTGTGAATTGGGGGGCGACGAACACCGGGGAGCTGTTTTTT.

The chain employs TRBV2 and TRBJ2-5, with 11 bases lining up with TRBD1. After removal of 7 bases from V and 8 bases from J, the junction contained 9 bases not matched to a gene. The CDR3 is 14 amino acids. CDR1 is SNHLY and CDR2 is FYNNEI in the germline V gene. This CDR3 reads CASIRTGGRDTQYF. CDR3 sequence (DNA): TGTGCCAGCATTAGGACAGGGGGCCGTGACACCCAGTACTTC.

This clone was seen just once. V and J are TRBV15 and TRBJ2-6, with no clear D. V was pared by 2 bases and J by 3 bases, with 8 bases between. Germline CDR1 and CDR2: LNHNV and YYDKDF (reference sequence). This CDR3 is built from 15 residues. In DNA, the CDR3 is TGTGCCACCAGCAGACAGGCTAGTGGGGCCAACGTCCTGACTTTC. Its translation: CATSRQASGANVLTF.

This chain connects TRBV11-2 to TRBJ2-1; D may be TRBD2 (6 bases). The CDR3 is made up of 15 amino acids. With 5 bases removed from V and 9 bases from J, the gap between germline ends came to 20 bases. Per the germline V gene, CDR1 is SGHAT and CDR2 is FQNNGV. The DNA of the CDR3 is TGTGCCAGCAGCCCCAATCCGGCCTTAGCGGCTGAGCAGTTCTTC. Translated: CASSPNPALAAEQFF.

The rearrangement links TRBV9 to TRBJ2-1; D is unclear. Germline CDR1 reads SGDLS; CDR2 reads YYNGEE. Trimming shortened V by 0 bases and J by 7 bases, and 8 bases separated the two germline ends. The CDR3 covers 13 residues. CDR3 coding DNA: TGTGCCAGCAGCGTAGCCGTAGGTAATGAGCAGTTCTTC. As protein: CASSVAVGNEQFF. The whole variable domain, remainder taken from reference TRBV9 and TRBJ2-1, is DSGVTQTPKHLITATGQRVTLRCSPRSGDLSVYWYQQSLDQGLQFLIQYYNGEERAKGNILERFSAQQFPDLHSELNLSSLELGDSALYFCASSVAVGNEQFFGPGTRLTVL.